Only a few counts were recorded for the clone carrying this TCR beta chain. The antigen is undetermined. The time point was: newly diagnosed GD, antithyroid drugs for less than 3 months. The TCR library was prepared using RNA isolated from PBMCs. Peripheral blood, around 9 milliliters per patient, was collected in EDTA tubes. The entry originates in a study of regulatory T cells in long-lasting Graves disease. Broader study findings: The study found TRBV28, TRBJ1-2 and TRBJ2-5 favored in persistent disease.

Germline assignment: CDR1 MNHEY and CDR2 SVGEGT. This CDR3 has 13 amino acids. V lost 4 bases to trimming and J lost 5 bases, with 9 bases between them. Sequencing libraries for TCR beta were prepared with iRepertoire HTBI primers and Arm-PCR of CDR3 regions. In the original workflow: Taken together, the samples had 60 or so TRBV and 13 to 15 TRBJ segments identified. TCRdb analysed the multiplex PCR reads with MiXCR anew, one entry per CDR3 protein. These V and J calls derive from TCRdb rather than the authors' analysis. The repertoire holds 420,000 or so distinct CDR3 sequences, with roughly 15% as singletons. A further study also used this sample, focusing on T cells in Graves' hyperthyroidism and ophthalmopathy. That paper states: The study used the HTBI primer set for a first-round RT-PCR of the TCR CDR3.

This receptor was identified in a woman younger than 30 with Graves disease. This sample comprised peripheral blood mononuclear cells (PBMCs), obtained at new diagnosis, from a patient treated with antithyroid drugs. The V call is TRBV6-2 or TRBV6-3, the J call TRBJ1-3; D call uncertain. CDR3 loop: CASSLTNRNTIYF. CDR3 bases: TGTGCCAGCAGTTTAACCAACAGAAACACCATATATTTT.